This TCR beta chain was observed in a study of T cell repertoires in cytomegalovirus infection. Study in general: Public TCR beta signatures indicated both CMV infection and matching HLA type. General study points: Accumulated public TCR beta family frequency recognized individuals carrying CMV together with the relevant HLA.

From the reads, TCRdb called clonotypes with MiXCR, one entry per CDR3 protein. The profile covers 100,000 to 150,000 distinct CDR3 sequences, with more than 20% appearing a single time and 30% to 40% taken by the ten largest. The germline gives CDR1 SEHNR, CDR2 FQNEAQ (reference sequence). The CDR3 contains 12 residues. The V end lost 5 bases, the J end lost 5 bases, and 9 bases lay between the germline ends. A word on this clonotype: Its antigen is currently unknown.

This sequence joins TRBV7-9 and TRBJ1-2; D possibly corresponds to TRBD1 (6 bases). The sample consisted of PBMCs, sequenced either directly or after in vitro stimulation (not recorded which). This receptor was obtained from a human donor in good health (CMV status not recorded). Some clones in this sample may be carry-over from other donors' samples. CDR3 coding DNA: TGTGCCAGCAGCCTTGGACAGTATGGCTACACCTTC. Its protein is CASSLGQYGYTF.